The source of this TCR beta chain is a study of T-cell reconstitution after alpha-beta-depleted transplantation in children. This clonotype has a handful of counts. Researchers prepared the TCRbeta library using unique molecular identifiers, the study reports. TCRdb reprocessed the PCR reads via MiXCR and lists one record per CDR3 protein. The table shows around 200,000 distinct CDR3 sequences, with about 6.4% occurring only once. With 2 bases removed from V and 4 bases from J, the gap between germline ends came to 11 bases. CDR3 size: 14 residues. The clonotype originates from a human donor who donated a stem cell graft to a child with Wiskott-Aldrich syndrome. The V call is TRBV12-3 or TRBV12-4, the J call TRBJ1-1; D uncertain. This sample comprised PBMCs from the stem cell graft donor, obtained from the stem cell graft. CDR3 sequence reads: CASSLSGFGTEAFF. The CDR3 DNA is TGTGCCAGCAGTTTAAGCGGTTTCGGCACTGAAGCTTTCTTT.